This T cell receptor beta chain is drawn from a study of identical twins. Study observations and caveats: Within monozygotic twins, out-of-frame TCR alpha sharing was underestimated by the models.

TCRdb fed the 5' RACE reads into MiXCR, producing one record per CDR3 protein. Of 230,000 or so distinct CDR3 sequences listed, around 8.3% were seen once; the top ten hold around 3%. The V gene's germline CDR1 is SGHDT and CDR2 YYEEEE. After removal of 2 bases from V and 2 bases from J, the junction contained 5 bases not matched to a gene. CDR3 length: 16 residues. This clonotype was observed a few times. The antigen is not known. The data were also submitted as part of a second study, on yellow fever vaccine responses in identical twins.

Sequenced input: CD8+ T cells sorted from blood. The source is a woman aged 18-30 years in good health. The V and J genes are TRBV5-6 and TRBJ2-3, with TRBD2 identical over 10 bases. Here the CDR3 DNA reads TGTGCCAGCAGCTTACTAGCGGGATCCCCCACAGATACGCAGTATTTT. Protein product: CASSLLAGSPTDTQYF.